These 19 T cell receptor beta chains originate from one sample sequenced in a study of cytotoxic CD8 clonotypes in ibrutinib-treated CLL. Sequencing used immunoSEQ multiplex PCR; TCRdb keeps in-frame clones, though not all of them. The top ten clones hold around 4.9% of a sample with some 150,000 clones, around 76% of them seen once. Sequenced here: PBMCs, sampled after 24 months of ibrutinib treatment. Receptors originate from a human donor with chronic lymphocytic leukemia.

The J gene is TRBJ1-2, the V gene TRBV5-1; 7 nucleotides match TRBD1. V lost 4 bases, J lost 8 bases, and 11 bases stayed unmatched. Germline CDR1 is SGHRS and CDR2 is YFSETQ. There are 14 residues in the CDR3. This CDR3 is CASSLLGQTDGYTF. The DNA for the CDR3 is TGCGCCAGCAGCCTCCTGGGACAGACAGACGGCTACACCTTC.

The chain couples TRBV7-9 to TRBJ2-2; possibly TRBD1 or TRBD2 for D (5 bases each). From germline, CDR1 is SEHNR and CDR2 FQNEAQ (reference sequence). V was shortened by 5 bases and J by 16 bases, with 26 bases between the two germline ends. The CDR3 extends over 15 amino acids. In nucleotides, the CDR3 is TGTGCCAGCAGCCCCGGGGCAGGGCCCTCCCGAGTAAGGTTTTTT. Translated: CASSPGAGPSRVRFF.

The J gene is TRBJ2-5, the V gene TRBV18, with 7 bases matching TRBD2. The length of the CDR3 is 14 residues. The germline gives CDR1 KGHSH, CDR2 LQKENI. V lost 3 bases and J lost 2; bases outside the gene matches: 3. CDR3 loop: CASSPLAEQETQYF. CDR3 DNA sequence: TGTGCCAGCTCACCCCTAGCGGAGCAAGAGACCCAGTACTTC.

The chain links TRBV19 to TRBJ2-2; tentatively, D is TRBD1 or TRBD2 (5 bases each). Germline loops: CDR1 LNHDA, CDR2 SQIVND (reference sequence). The CDR3 totals 16 residues. V lost 3 bases and J lost 4, with 15 bases in between. Here the CDR3 DNA reads TGTGCCAGTAGTATTTGGGGACCCCCCGGCACCGGGGAGCTGTTTTTT. Amino acids: CASSIWGPPGTGELFF.

The V call is TRBV1, the J call TRBJ2-5; the D call in the table, TRBD2, was not verified against the DNA. TRBV1 is classified as a pseudogene. There are 14 residues in the CDR3. The CDR3 nucleotides are TGCACCAGCAGCCAAGCCCGGGGGGGGGAGACCCAGTACTTC. Its translation is CTSSQARGGETQYF.

This chain connects TRBV6-5 to TRBJ2-3; 8 bases fit TRBD2. V shed 6 bases and J 2 bases; nucleotides not matched to a gene: 4. CDR3 length: 14 residues. The germline CDR1 and CDR2 sequences are MNHEY and SVGAGI. CDR3 coding DNA: TGTGCCAGCAGGTATAGCGGGAACACAGATACGCAGTATTTT. Protein: CASRYSGNTDTQYF.

V is TRBV4-2 and J is TRBJ1-2, with 10 positions matching TRBD1. This CDR3 region has 15 residues. Germline V lookup: CDR1 LGHNA, CDR2 YNFKEQ. V lost 6 bases and J lost 8; bases outside the gene matches: 12. Written as DNA, the CDR3 is TGTGCCAGCAGGATAACCGGGACAGGGGCAAGGGGCTACACCTTC. This gives the protein CASRITGTGARGYTF.

The V gene is TRBV9, the J gene TRBJ2-1; 11 bases are shared with TRBD2. The V gene's germline CDR1 is SGDLS and CDR2 YYNGEE. The length of the CDR3 is 16 residues. V dropped 0 bases and J dropped 8; count of bases not matched to a gene: 7. CDR3 nucleotides: TGTGCCAGCAGCGTAGTTGTAGCGGGAGGGAGGGATGAGCAGTTCTTC. Protein sequence: CASSVVVAGGRDEQFF.

The V gene is TRBV9, the J gene TRBJ2-2, with D uncertain. With 6 bases removed from V and 6 bases from J, the gap between germline ends came to 9 bases. The CDR3 runs 12 residues. Germline loops: CDR1 SGDLS, CDR2 YYNGEE. The CDR3 region is CASTRVAGELFF. CDR3 nucleotide sequence: TGTGCCAGCACCCGGGTGGCCGGGGAGCTGTTTTTT.

CDR3 sequence reads: CASSYQRLSGELFF. The CDR3, as DNA: TGTGCCAGCAGTTATCAGCGACTATCCGGGGAGCTGTTTTTT. The genes are TRBV27 and TRBJ2-2, with D maybe TRBD2 (5 bases). Per the germline V gene, CDR1 is MNHEY and CDR2 is SMNVEV (reference sequence). V was clipped by 4 bases and J by 6 bases, with 12 bases between them. This CDR3 spans 14 amino acids.

The chain recombines TRBV9 with TRBJ1-1; D remains unclear. V was trimmed by 6 bases and J by 0 bases, leaving 12 bases between them. From germline, CDR1 is SGDLS and CDR2 YYNGEE. The CDR3 is made up of 14 amino acids. This CDR3 is CASNQQGLNTEAFF. The CDR3 DNA follows: TGTGCCAGCAACCAACAAGGGCTGAACACTGAAGCTTTCTTT.

This chain joins TRBV7-2 and TRBJ1-3; D unresolved. This CDR3 region has 14 residues. The germline CDR1 and CDR2 sequences are SGHTA and FQGNSA. The V gene lost 7 bases and the J gene lost 0 bases, with 10 bases spanning the gap. The CDR3 bases are TGTGCCAGCACCGAATTTCCCTCTGGAAACACCATATATTTT. Translation gives CASTEFPSGNTIYF. Full variable domain (rest looked up from reference TRBV7-2 and TRBJ1-3): GAGVSQSPSNKVTEKGKDVELRCDPISGHTALYWYRQSLGQGLEFLIYFQGNSAPDKSGLPSDRFSAERTGGSVSTLTIQRTQQEDSAVYLCASTEFPSGNTIYFGEGSWLTVV.

The chain employs TRBV2 and TRBJ1-2, with 7 bases fitting TRBD1. Germline CDR1 SNHLY, CDR2 FYNNEI. This CDR3 spans 12 amino acids. V lost 10 bases, J lost 7 bases, and 9 bases stayed unmatched. The CDR3 nucleotides are TGTGCCACAGGACAGGTGGGGAGTGGCTACACCTTC. Residues: CATGQVGSGYTF.

The chain uses TRBV2 and TRBJ2-7; 8 bases line up with TRBD2. Per germline, CDR1 SNHLY and CDR2 FYNNEI. Trimming took 8 bases from V and 4 from J; bases not matched to a gene: 7. The CDR3 consists of 13 residues. The DNA for the CDR3 is TGTGCCAGCGGCGGCGGGAGGAGATACGAGCAGTACTTC. It yields the protein CASGGGRRYEQYF.

This clone was seen once. The chain employs TRBV11-3 and TRBJ2-3; 7 nucleotides align to TRBD2. Germline trimming cut 5 bases from V and 3 bases from J; bases unmatched to any gene: 11. CDR1 is SGHNT, CDR2 YENEEA, per germline. The CDR3 runs to 16 residues. In nucleotides, the CDR3 is TGTGCCAGCAGCCCGGGTAGCGGGCACCTAACAGATACGCAGTATTTT. Translating it yields CASSPGSGHLTDTQYF. Filled out from reference TRBV11-3 and TRBJ2-3, the complete variable domain reads EAGVVQSPRYKIIEKKQPVAFWCNPISGHNTLYWYLQNLGQGPELLIRYENEEAVDDSQLPKDRFSAERLKGVDSTLKIQPAELGDSAVYLCASSPGSGHLTDTQYFGPGTRLTVL.

This clone has a single count. The rearrangement joins TRBV30 to TRBJ1-1; a weak D match, TRBD1 (5 bases). Germline assignment: CDR1 GTSNPN and CDR2 SVGIG (reference sequence). CDR3 length: 15 amino acids. V was cut by 0 bases and J by 7 bases, with 18 bases left in between. CDR3 residues: CAWSVPQGGSLEAFF. Here the CDR3 DNA reads TGTGCCTGGAGTGTACCCCAGGGCGGTAGTCTTGAAGCTTTCTTT. Using reference TRBV30 and TRBJ1-1 for the parts outside the CDR3, the full variable domain is SQTIHQWPATLVQPVGSPLSLECTVEGTSNPNLYWYRQAAGRGLQLLFYSVGIGQISSEVPQNLSASRPQDRQFILSSKKLLLSDSGFYLCAWSVPQGGSLEAFFGQGTRLTVV.

The J gene is TRBJ2-1, the V gene TRBV18; 12 positions agree with TRBD1. The CDR3 consists of 16 residues. The V segment lost 3 bases and the J segment 8 bases; nucleotides outside the gene matches: 8. Germline CDR1 KGHSH, CDR2 LQKENI. The CDR3 nucleotides read TGTGCCAGCTCACCGCCGGGGACAGGGGGCTGGGATGAGCAGTTCTTC. Its protein is CASSPPGTGGWDEQFF.

The chain combines TRBV9 with TRBJ1-5, with TRBD1 identical over 7 bases. From germline, CDR1 is SGDLS and CDR2 YYNGEE. With 4 bases clipped from V and 5 bases from J, the junction kept 6 bases outside the gene matches. The CDR3 runs 14 residues. The CDR3, as DNA: TGTGCCAGCAGCACCGGACAGGCGTATCAGCCCCAGCATTTT. Translated: CASSTGQAYQPQHF.

This clone was detected a few times. The CDR3 protein is CASSVAEGTDTQYF. DNA for the CDR3: TGTGCCAGCAGCGTAGCGGAGGGCACAGATACGCAGTATTTT. The V call is TRBV9, the J call TRBJ2-3; perhaps TRBD2 as D (5 bases). The germline gives CDR1 SGDLS, CDR2 YYNGEE. The CDR3 spans 14 residues. V was trimmed by 0 bases and J by 1 base, leaving 6 bases between them.